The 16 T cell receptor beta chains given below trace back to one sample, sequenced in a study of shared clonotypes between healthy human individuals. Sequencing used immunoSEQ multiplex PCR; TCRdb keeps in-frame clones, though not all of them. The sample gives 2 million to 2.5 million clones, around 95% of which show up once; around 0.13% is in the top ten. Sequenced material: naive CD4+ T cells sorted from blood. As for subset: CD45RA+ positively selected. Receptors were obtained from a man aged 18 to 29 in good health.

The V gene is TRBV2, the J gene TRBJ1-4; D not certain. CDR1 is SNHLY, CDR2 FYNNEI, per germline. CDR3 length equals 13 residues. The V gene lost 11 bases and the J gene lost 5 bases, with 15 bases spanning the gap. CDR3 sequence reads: CASRVGMNEKLFF. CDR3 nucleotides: TGTGCCTCCCGGGTGGGGATGAATGAAAAACTGTTTTTT.

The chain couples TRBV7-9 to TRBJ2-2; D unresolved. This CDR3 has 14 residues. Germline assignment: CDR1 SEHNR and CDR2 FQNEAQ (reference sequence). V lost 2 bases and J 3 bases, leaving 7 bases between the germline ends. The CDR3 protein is CASSLWLDTGELFF. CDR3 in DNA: TGTGCCAGCAGCTTATGGCTGGACACCGGGGAGCTGTTTTTT.

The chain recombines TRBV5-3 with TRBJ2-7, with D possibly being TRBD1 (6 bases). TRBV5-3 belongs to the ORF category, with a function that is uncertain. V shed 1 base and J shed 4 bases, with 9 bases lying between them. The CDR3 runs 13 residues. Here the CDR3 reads CARSLNREYEQYF. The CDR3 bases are TGTGCCAGAAGCTTGAACAGGGAATACGAGCAGTACTTC.

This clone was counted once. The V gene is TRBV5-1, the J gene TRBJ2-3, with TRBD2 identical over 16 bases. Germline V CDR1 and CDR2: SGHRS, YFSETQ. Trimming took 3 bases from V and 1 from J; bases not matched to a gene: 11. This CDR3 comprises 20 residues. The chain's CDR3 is CASSSPGLAGGRSGTDTQYF. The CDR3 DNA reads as TGCGCCAGCAGCTCCCCGGGACTAGCGGGAGGGCGATCGGGCACAGATACGCAGTATTTT.

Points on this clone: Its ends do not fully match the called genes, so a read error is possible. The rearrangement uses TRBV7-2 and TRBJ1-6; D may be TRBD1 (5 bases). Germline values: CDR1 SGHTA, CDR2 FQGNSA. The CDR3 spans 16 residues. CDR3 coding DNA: TGTGCCAGCAGCTTACCGGGGGGACCATATAGTTCACCCCTCCACTTT. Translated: CASSLPGGPYSSPLHF. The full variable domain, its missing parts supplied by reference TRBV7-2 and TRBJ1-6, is GAGVSQSPSNKVTEKGKDVELRCDPISGHTALYWYRQSLGQGLEFLIYFQGNSAPDKSGLPSDRFSAERTGGSVSTLTIQRTQQEDSAVYLCASSLPGGPYSSPLHFGNGTRLTVT.

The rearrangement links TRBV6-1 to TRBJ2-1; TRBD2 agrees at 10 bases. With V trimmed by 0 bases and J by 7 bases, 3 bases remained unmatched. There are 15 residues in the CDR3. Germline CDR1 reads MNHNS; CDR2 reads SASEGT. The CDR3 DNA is TGTGCCAGCAGTGAAGCGGGACTAGCGACTAATGAGCAGTTCTTC. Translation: CASSEAGLATNEQFF.

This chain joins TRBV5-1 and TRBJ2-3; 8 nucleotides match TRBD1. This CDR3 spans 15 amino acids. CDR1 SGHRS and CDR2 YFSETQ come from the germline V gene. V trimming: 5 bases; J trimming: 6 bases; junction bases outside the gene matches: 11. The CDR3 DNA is TGCGCCAGCAGTGCAGGGGGCCTTGGGCCCGATACGCAGTATTTT. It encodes CASSAGGLGPDTQYF.

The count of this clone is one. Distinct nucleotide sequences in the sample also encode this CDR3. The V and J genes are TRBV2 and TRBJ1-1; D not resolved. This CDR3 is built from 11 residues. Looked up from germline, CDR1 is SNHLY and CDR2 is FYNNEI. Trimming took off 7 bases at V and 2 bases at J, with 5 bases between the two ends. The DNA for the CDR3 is TGTGCCAGCACCGTTAACACTGAAGCTTTCTTT. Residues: CASTVNTEAFF.

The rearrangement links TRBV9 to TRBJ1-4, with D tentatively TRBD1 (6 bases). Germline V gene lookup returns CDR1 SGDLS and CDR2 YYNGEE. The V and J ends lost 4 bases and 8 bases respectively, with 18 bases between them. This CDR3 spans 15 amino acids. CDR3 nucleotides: TGTGCCAGCAGCCCCCAGGGGAGCGGCTACGAAAAACTGTTTTTT. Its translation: CASSPQGSGYEKLFF.

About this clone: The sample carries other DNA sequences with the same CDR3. The CDR3 region is CASSRDRGQETQYF. The CDR3 region has the DNA TGTGCCAGCAGCCGAGACAGGGGGCAAGAGACCCAGTACTTC. V usage is TRBV5-4 and J usage is TRBJ2-5; 9 bases agree with TRBD1. Germline V gene lookup returns CDR1 SGHNT and CDR2 YYREEE (reference sequence). The CDR3 is 14 residues long. Germline trimming cut 4 bases from V and 2 bases from J; bases unmatched to any gene: 3.

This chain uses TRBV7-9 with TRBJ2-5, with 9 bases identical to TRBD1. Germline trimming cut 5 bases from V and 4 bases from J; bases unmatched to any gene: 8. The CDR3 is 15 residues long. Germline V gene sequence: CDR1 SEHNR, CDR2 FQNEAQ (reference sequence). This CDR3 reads CASSPGTGFVETQYF. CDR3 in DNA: TGTGCCAGCAGCCCCGGGACAGGGTTCGTAGAGACCCAGTACTTC.

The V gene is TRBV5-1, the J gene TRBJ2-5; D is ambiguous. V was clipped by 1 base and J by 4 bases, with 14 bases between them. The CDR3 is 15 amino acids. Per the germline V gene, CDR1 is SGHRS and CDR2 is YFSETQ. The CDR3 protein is CASSLFPRLGETQYF. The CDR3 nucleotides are TGCGCCAGCAGCTTGTTCCCCAGACTGGGAGAGACCCAGTACTTC.

The DNA for the CDR3 is TGTGCCAGCAGCGCTCGACAGGGGACCTACGAGCAGTACTTC. It specifies CASSARQGTYEQYF. V and J are TRBV9 and TRBJ2-7; 8 nucleotides agree with TRBD1. The germline gives CDR1 SGDLS, CDR2 YYNGEE. The V and J ends lost 3 bases and 2 bases, in that order; junction bases with no gene match: 4. This CDR3 has 14 residues.

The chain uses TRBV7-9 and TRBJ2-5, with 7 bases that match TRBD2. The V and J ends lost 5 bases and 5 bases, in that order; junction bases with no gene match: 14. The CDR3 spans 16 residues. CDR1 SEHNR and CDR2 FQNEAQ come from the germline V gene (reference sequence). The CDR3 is CASSLHSGWLAETQYF. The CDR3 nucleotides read TGTGCCAGCAGCCTTCATAGCGGGTGGTTGGCGGAGACCCAGTACTTC.

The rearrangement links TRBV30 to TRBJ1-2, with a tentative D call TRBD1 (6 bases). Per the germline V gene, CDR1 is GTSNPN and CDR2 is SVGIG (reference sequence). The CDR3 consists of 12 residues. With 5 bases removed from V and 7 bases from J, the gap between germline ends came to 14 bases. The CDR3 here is CAWATTGSGYTF. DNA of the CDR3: TGTGCCTGGGCTACCACAGGGTCTGGCTACACCTTC.

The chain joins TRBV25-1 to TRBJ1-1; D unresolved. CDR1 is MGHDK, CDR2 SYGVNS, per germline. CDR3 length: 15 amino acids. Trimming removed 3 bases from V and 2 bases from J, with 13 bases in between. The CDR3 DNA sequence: TGTGCCAGCAGTGATCGGGTTGGCGGAAACACTGAAGCTTTCTTT. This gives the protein CASSDRVGGNTEAFF.